What follows are 26 T cell receptor beta chains derived from one specimen sequenced in a study of blood T cells in healthy people across ages (dated by TCRdb to 2014 to 2015). Receptors were amplified or captured by 5' RACE. Sequencing was performed on an Illumina HiSeq 2500. A second PCR of roughly 7 to 12 cycles was performed with a sample-barcoded 5' primer and a J-beta primer mix. TCRdb reran the public reads through fastp at Q25 and MiXCR, keeping productive beta chains. Duplicate CDR3 protein sequences are folded into a single record with the most common DNA and genes. The sample contains some 1.5 million distinct CDR3 sequences, about 28% of them found a single time. The ten largest make up roughly 8% of the sample. Input material: blood. The receptor set was obtained from a woman between 25 and 40 years old in good health.

This clonotype was seen more than once but under ten times. CDR3: CASSPPAGRTGELFF. Here the CDR3 DNA reads TGTGCCAGCAGTCCCCCGGCCGGGAGAACCGGGGAGCTGTTTTTT. The chain combines TRBV6-5 with TRBJ2-2, with D possibly TRBD2 on 6 matching bases. The CDR3 loop spans 15 amino acids. Germline CDR1 is MNHEY and CDR2 is SVGAGI. Between the trimmed V and J ends, which lost 5 bases and 5 bases, there was a span of 15 bases.

The chain recombines TRBV27 with TRBJ1-2; possible D gene TRBD1, 5 bases. The CDR3 is 12 amino acids. Trimming left V 6 bases short and J 6 bases short, with 11 bases between. Per germline, CDR1 MNHEY and CDR2 SMNVEV (reference sequence). CDR3 region: CASRSGRDGYTF. As DNA, the CDR3 is TGTGCCAGCAGGTCGGGACGGGATGGCTACACCTTC.

The chain is built from TRBV7-2 and TRBJ1-2, with TRBD1 as a possible D gene (6 bases). V was cut by 3 bases and J by 5 bases, with 19 bases left in between. Germline assignment: CDR1 SGHTA and CDR2 FQGNSA. CDR3 size: 16 residues. The CDR3 DNA follows: TGTGCCAGCAGCTTTGATTATCAGGGGCGCGGGTATGGCTACACCTTC. Amino acid sequence: CASSFDYQGRGYGYTF.

There are many counts of this clonotype. V gene TRBV29-1 combines with J gene TRBJ2-1; TRBD2 aligns across 13 bases. V lost 2 bases and J lost 5; bases outside the gene matches: 3. Germline CDR1 reads SQVTM; CDR2 reads ANQGSEA. The CDR3 is made up of 15 amino acids. This CDR3 reads CSVELTSGRNNEQFF. CDR3 sequence (DNA): TGCAGCGTTGAATTGACTAGCGGGAGGAACAATGAGCAGTTCTTC.

This clonotype appeared many times. CDR3 sequence (DNA): TGTGCCAGCAGGCCCTCCAGCTCTGGGGCCAACGTCCTGACTTTC. It encodes CASRPSSSGANVLTF. The gene calls are TRBV7-6 and TRBJ2-6; D is undetermined. V was shortened by 6 bases and J by 0 bases, with 9 bases between the two germline ends. This CDR3 contains 15 residues. From germline, CDR1 is SGHVS and CDR2 FNYEAQ.

CDR3 loop: CASRSASRSYEQYF. DNA for the CDR3: TGTGCCAGCAGGTCGGCTAGCAGATCCTACGAGCAGTACTTC. The chain uses TRBV27 and TRBJ2-7; the D gene is possibly TRBD2 (5 bases). The CDR3 spans 14 residues. V lost 6 bases, J lost 1 base, and 13 bases lay in between. In germline, CDR1 is MNHEY, CDR2 SMNVEV (reference sequence).

The sample holds many counts of this clonotype. The chain carries TRBV20-1 and TRBJ1-2; possible D gene TRBD1, 6 bases. V lost 7 bases and J 4 bases, leaving 13 bases between the germline ends. The germline gives CDR1 DFQATT, CDR2 SNEGSKA (reference sequence). The CDR3 has 12 amino acids. The CDR3 DNA reads as TGCAGTGTTCAGGGGTTAGGCTATGGCTACACCTTC. Amino acid sequence: CSVQGLGYGYTF.

The table lists this clonotype with many counts. CDR3 bases: TGTGCCAGCAGCTCAGGACTAGCGGCAGAGACCCAGTACTTC. Translation gives CASSSGLAAETQYF. The V and J genes are TRBV11-2 and TRBJ2-5, with 10 bases that match TRBD2. V was clipped by 4 bases and J by 4 bases; unmatched bases: 3. CDR1 is SGHAT, CDR2 FQNNGV, per germline. This CDR3 has 14 amino acids.

This clonotype was recorded many times. This chain links TRBV18 with TRBJ2-5; D is unclear. The CDR3 is 14 amino acids. V lost 4 bases and J 2 bases, leaving 11 bases between the germline ends. Per germline, CDR1 KGHSH and CDR2 LQKENI. Here the CDR3 DNA reads TGTGCCAGCTCACATTATGCGAAGCAAGAGACCCAGTACTTC. This codes for CASSHYAKQETQYF.

This clonotype was observed a few times. V gene TRBV5-6 combines with J gene TRBJ2-6; TRBD2 aligns across 7 bases. CDR1 SGHDT and CDR2 YYEEEE come from the germline V gene. With V trimmed by 0 bases and J by 2 bases, 8 bases remained unmatched. The CDR3 is 18 residues long. The CDR3 here is CASSLVPLGGTGANVLTF. As DNA, the CDR3 is TGTGCCAGCAGCTTGGTACCCCTCGGGGGGACTGGGGCCAACGTCCTGACTTTC.

This clonotype was found many times. V is TRBV5-1 and J is TRBJ1-2, with TRBD1 matching 7 bases. The CDR3 is 13 residues long. Trimming cost V 4 bases and J 4 bases; bases outside gene matches: 4. In germline, CDR1 is SGHRS, CDR2 YFSETQ. CDR3 nucleotides: TGCGCCAGCAGCGAGGGACAGACCTATGGCTACACCTTC. Translating gives CASSEGQTYGYTF.

This chain joins TRBV7-2 and TRBJ2-3, with a possible D match to TRBD2 (6 bases). Germline CDR1 reads SGHTA; CDR2 reads FQGNSA. The CDR3 is 14 residues long. Trimming took off 1 base at V and 2 bases at J, with 7 bases between the two ends. In DNA, the CDR3 is TGTGCCAGCAGCTTAGTAGCGGCCACAGATACGCAGTATTTT. Amino acid sequence: CASSLVAATDTQYF.

This clonotype has more than one count but fewer than ten. The chain employs TRBV20-1 and TRBJ1-2; 7 bases line up with TRBD1. This CDR3 contains 13 residues. CDR1 is DFQATT and CDR2 is SNEGSKA in the germline V gene (reference sequence). With V trimmed by 4 bases and J by 4 bases, 6 bases remained unmatched. CDR3 region: CSATQGDGYGYTF. CDR3 DNA sequence: TGCAGTGCTACCCAGGGGGATGGCTATGGCTACACCTTC.

This chain links TRBV7-2 with TRBJ2-1; 8 bases are a match to TRBD1. The V segment lost 4 bases and the J segment 2 bases; nucleotides outside the gene matches: 4. Germline V lookup: CDR1 SGHTA, CDR2 FQGNSA. There are 15 residues in the CDR3. The CDR3 protein is CASSSQGVPYNEQFF. CDR3 bases: TGTGCCAGCAGCTCACAGGGGGTCCCCTACAATGAGCAGTTCTTC.

This clonotype was seen a handful of times. V usage is TRBV7-2 and J usage is TRBJ2-1, with 9 positions matching TRBD2. This CDR3 is 15 amino acids long. Germline CDR1 reads SGHTA; CDR2 reads FQGNSA. Unmatched junction bases numbered 10, after V lost 5 bases and J lost 8 bases. CDR3 in DNA: TGTGCCAGCAGCCTGCCGGGCGGGAGGGTCGATGAGCAGTTCTTC. Translation: CASSLPGGRVDEQFF.

In this sample, this clonotype turned up a few times. J is TRBJ2-7 and V is TRBV5-1; D is perhaps TRBD2 (6 bases). Germline lookup yields CDR1 SGHRS and CDR2 YFSETQ. The CDR3 spans 16 residues. Between the trimmed V and J ends, which lost 4 bases and 9 bases, there was a span of 26 bases. CDR3 coding DNA: TGCGCCAGCAGCCTTTCCCGGGACGAAGGGAGGAAGGCGCAGTACTTC. Encoded protein: CASSLSRDEGRKAQYF.

As for this clonotype: Its ends do not fully match the called genes, so a read error is possible. The V gene is TRBV28, the J gene TRBJ1-6, with 7 bases that match TRBD1. Per the germline V gene, CDR1 is MDHEN and CDR2 is SYDVKM. The CDR3 loop spans 15 amino acids. CDR3 region: CTSSPPDRDNSPLHF. CDR3 nucleotide sequence: TGTACCAGCAGTCCCCCCGACAGGGATAATTCACCCCTCCACTTT.

The rearrangement links TRBV4-3 to TRBJ2-4; a possible D gene is TRBD2 (6 bases). The CDR3 extends over 15 amino acids. The germline V gene encodes CDR1 LGHNA and CDR2 YSLEER. Trimming stripped 7 bases from V and 8 bases from J, with 21 bases between. CDR3 bases: TGCGCCAGCAACCCGACGGGGGACCCGGGGGACATTCAGTACTTC. Protein: CASNPTGDPGDIQYF.

V is TRBV7-2 and J is TRBJ2-1; a possible D gene is TRBD2 (6 bases). Germline CDR1 SGHTA, CDR2 FQGNSA. The CDR3 contains 15 residues. V was trimmed by 4 bases and J by 8 bases, leaving 18 bases between them. The CDR3 reads CASSSVGGLLDEQFF. CDR3 DNA sequence: TGTGCCAGCAGCTCGGTGGGAGGACTCCTCGATGAGCAGTTCTTC. The full variable domain, completed using reference TRBV7-2 and TRBJ2-1, is GAGVSQSPSNKVTEKGKDVELRCDPISGHTALYWYRQSLGQGLEFLIYFQGNSAPDKSGLPSDRFSAERTGGSVSTLTIQRTQQEDSAVYLCASSSVGGLLDEQFFGPGTRLTVL.

The chain couples TRBV4-1 to TRBJ1-2; TRBD1 matches at 7 bases. Trimming cost V 3 bases and J 3 bases; bases outside gene matches: 10. Per germline, CDR1 MGHRA and CDR2 YSYEKL. The CDR3 sequence is 16 residues long. The CDR3 DNA sequence: TGCGCCAGCAGCCAGCCTAACAGGGGTGGGGACTATGGCTACACCTTC. It specifies CASSQPNRGGDYGYTF.

The V call is TRBV3-1, the J call TRBJ2-7, with 8 nucleotides matching TRBD1. The length of the CDR3 is 16 residues. Germline V gene lookup returns CDR1 LGHDT and CDR2 YNNKEL (reference sequence). V was pared by 4 bases and J by 7 bases, with 15 bases of the junction left unmatched. CDR3 DNA sequence: TGTGCCAGCAGCCTCCTGACCGGGACAGGCCTGGAGGAGCAGTACTTC. As protein: CASSLLTGTGLEEQYF.

This clonotype was found many times. The V gene is TRBV12-3 or TRBV12-4, the J gene TRBJ2-6; either TRBD1 or TRBD2 may fit D (5 bases each). The ends were cut back, 5 bases at V and 2 bases at J, with 10 bases in the middle. This CDR3 comprises 15 residues. The CDR3 DNA sequence: TGTGCCAGCAGTCTGTGGGGGACTGGGGCCAACGTCCTGACTTTC. As protein: CASSLWGTGANVLTF.

The V call is TRBV20-1, the J call TRBJ1-2; D ambiguous. Germline V lookup: CDR1 DFQATT, CDR2 SNEGSKA (reference sequence). V was trimmed by 4 bases and J by 4 bases, leaving 10 bases between them. The CDR3 length is 12 residues. As DNA, the CDR3 is TGCAGTGCTACCCCCTACGCCTATGGCTACACCTTC. Translated, it gives CSATPYAYGYTF.

The chain links TRBV15 to TRBJ1-6, with unresolved D. CDR1 LNHNV and CDR2 YYDKDF come from the germline V gene (reference sequence). V shed 3 bases and J shed 8 bases, with 14 bases lying between them. The CDR3 covers 15 residues. As DNA, the CDR3 is TGTGCCACCAGCAGCGAGCCCTCCGTGGATTCACCCCTCCACTTT. This encodes CATSSEPSVDSPLHF.

A few counts support this clonotype. V gene TRBV5-5 combines with J gene TRBJ2-7; D unresolved. The CDR3 sequence is 14 residues long. The germline V and J ends were trimmed by 0 bases and 10 bases, with 17 bases remaining between them. The V gene's germline CDR1 is SGHKS and CDR2 YYEKEE (reference sequence). The CDR3 sequence is CASSLAPQAMTQYF. DNA for the CDR3: TGTGCCAGCAGCTTGGCGCCCCAGGCGATGACTCAGTACTTC.

The V call is TRBV27, the J call TRBJ2-4, with D maybe TRBD2 (6 bases). V was pared by 6 bases and J by 7 bases, with 13 bases between. The germline CDR1 and CDR2 sequences are MNHEY and SMNVEV (reference sequence). The CDR3 covers 13 residues. The chain's CDR3 is CASRFEGGNIQYF. CDR3 DNA sequence: TGTGCCAGCAGGTTTGAAGGAGGGAACATTCAGTACTTC.